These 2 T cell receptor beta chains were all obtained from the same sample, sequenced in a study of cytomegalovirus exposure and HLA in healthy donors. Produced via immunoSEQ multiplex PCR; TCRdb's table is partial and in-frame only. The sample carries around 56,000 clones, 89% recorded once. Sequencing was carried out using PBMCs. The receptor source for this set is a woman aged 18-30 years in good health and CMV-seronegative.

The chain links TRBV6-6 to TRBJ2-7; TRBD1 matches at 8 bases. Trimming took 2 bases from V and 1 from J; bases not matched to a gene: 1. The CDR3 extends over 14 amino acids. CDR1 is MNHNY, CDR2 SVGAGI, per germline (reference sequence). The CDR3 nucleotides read TGTGCCAGCAGTTACCAGGGGGCGTCCTACGAGCAGTACTTC. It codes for CASSYQGASYEQYF.

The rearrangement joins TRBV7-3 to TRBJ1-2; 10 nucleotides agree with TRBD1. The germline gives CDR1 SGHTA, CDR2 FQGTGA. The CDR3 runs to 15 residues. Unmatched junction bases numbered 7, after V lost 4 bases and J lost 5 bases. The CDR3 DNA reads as TGTGCCAGCAGCTCGGGACAGGGGAATCCATATGGCTACACCTTC. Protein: CASSSGQGNPYGYTF.